Listed below are T cell receptor beta chains from one sample, sequenced in a study of response to subunit inactivated influenza vaccine. A single record per CDR3 protein comes from TCRdb applying MiXCR to the RT-PCR reads. The sample has 450,000 to 700,000 distinct CDR3 sequences, 14% seen once. The specimen comprised PBMCs from blood, sampled 11 to 12 days after vaccination. These receptors were obtained from a man aged 45-65 years who received an inactivated influenza vaccine. Both conserved end residues are part of each CDR3. Each record gives: D gene, clone size, CDR3 length, V gene, J gene, CDR3 protein, CDR3 DNA. D genes are given only for firm matches. Where a row states a size, it is once, few, many or the class of an expanded clone; other rows omit it.

D gene: NA; clone size: few; CDR3 length: 11; V gene: TRBV29-1; J gene: TRBJ2-5; CDR3 protein: CSVGPVETQYF; CDR3 DNA: TGCAGCGTGGGACCCGTAGAGACCCAGTACTTC
D gene: NA; clone size: NA; CDR3 length: 14; V gene: TRBV28; J gene: TRBJ2-7; CDR3 protein: CASSSRGAVYEQYF; CDR3 DNA: TGTGCCAGCAGTTCGAGGGGGGCGGTCTACGAGCAGTACTTC
D gene: NA; clone size: few; CDR3 length: 16; V gene: TRBV6-2/TRBV6-3; J gene: TRBJ2-5; CDR3 protein: CASSYSWGAVGETQYF; CDR3 DNA: TGTGCCAGCAGTTACTCGTGGGGAGCGGTGGGAGAGACCCAGTACTTC
D gene: NA; clone size: few; CDR3 length: 14; V gene: TRBV4-1; J gene: TRBJ1-1; CDR3 protein: CASSQLGQRTEAFF; CDR3 DNA: TGCGCCAGCAGCCAATTGGGACAACGGACTGAAGCTTTCTTT
D gene: NA; clone size: NA; CDR3 length: 12; V gene: TRBV7-2; J gene: TRBJ1-1; CDR3 protein: CASSLDHTEAFF; CDR3 DNA: TGTGCCAGCAGCTTAGATCACACTGAAGCTTTCTTT
D gene: NA; clone size: NA; CDR3 length: 19; V gene: TRBV11-1; J gene: TRBJ2-4; CDR3 protein: CASSRAAGVGSLSKNIQYF; CDR3 DNA: TGTGCCAGCAGCCGGGCGGCAGGGGTGGGGTCCCTTTCCAAAAACATTCAGTACTTC
D gene: TRBD1; clone size: NA; CDR3 length: 16; V gene: TRBV5-1; J gene: TRBJ1-4; CDR3 protein: CASSSEGQGGREKLFF; CDR3 DNA: TGCGCCAGCAGCTCAGAGGGACAGGGTGGAAGGGAAAAACTGTTTTTT
D gene: TRBD2; clone size: few; CDR3 length: 15; V gene: TRBV6-2/TRBV6-3; J gene: TRBJ2-7; CDR3 protein: CASRNYPSGTYEQYF; CDR3 DNA: TGTGCCAGCAGAAACTACCCTAGCGGGACCTACGAGCAGTACTTC
D gene: NA; clone size: few; CDR3 length: 17; V gene: TRBV4-2; J gene: TRBJ2-1; CDR3 protein: CASSQGRGRGEHDEQFF; CDR3 DNA: TGTGCCAGCAGCCAAGGAAGAGGTAGGGGCGAACATGATGAGCAGTTCTTC
D gene: TRBD2; clone size: NA; CDR3 length: 16; V gene: TRBV20-1; J gene: TRBJ2-3; CDR3 protein: CSASEGLAGSTDTQYF; CDR3 DNA: TGCAGTGCTAGCGAGGGACTAGCGGGATCCACAGATACGCAGTATTTT
D gene: TRBD2; clone size: NA; CDR3 length: 16; V gene: TRBV7-8; J gene: TRBJ2-3; CDR3 protein: CASSLTSGIRTDTQYF; CDR3 DNA: TGTGCCAGCAGCTTAACTAGCGGGATACGCACAGATACGCAGTATTTT
D gene: TRBD1; clone size: NA; CDR3 length: 16; V gene: TRBV12-3/TRBV12-4; J gene: TRBJ2-3; CDR3 protein: CASSSRNTGGPDTQYF; CDR3 DNA: TGTGCCAGCAGTTCCCGAAACACAGGGGGCCCAGATACGCAGTATTTT
D gene: TRBD2; clone size: NA; CDR3 length: 13; V gene: TRBV7-2; J gene: TRBJ2-5; CDR3 protein: CASSVGTRETQYF; CDR3 DNA: TGTGCCAGCAGCGTAGGGACTAGGGAGACCCAGTACTTC
D gene: NA; clone size: many; CDR3 length: 13; V gene: TRBV5-5; J gene: TRBJ2-7; CDR3 protein: CASSLEVSYEQYF; CDR3 DNA: TGTGCCAGCAGCTTGGAAGTTTCCTACGAGCAGTACTTC
D gene: TRBD2; clone size: few; CDR3 length: 16; V gene: TRBV20-1; J gene: TRBJ2-2; CDR3 protein: CSATDPGTSTGGELFF; CDR3 DNA: TGCAGTGCCACCGACCCGGGGACTAGCACCGGCGGGGAGCTGTTTTTT
D gene: TRBD2; clone size: few; CDR3 length: 18; V gene: TRBV11-2; J gene: TRBJ2-4; CDR3 protein: CASSRLAGGLKAKNIQYF; CDR3 DNA: TGTGCCAGCAGCCGACTAGCGGGGGGCCTCAAAGCCAAAAACATTCAGTACTTC
D gene: TRBD1; clone size: few; CDR3 length: 14; V gene: TRBV6-2/TRBV6-3; J gene: TRBJ2-7; CDR3 protein: CASRLRDRTYEQYF; CDR3 DNA: TGTGCCAGCAGATTAAGGGACAGAACCTACGAGCAGTACTTC
D gene: TRBD2; clone size: NA; CDR3 length: 13; V gene: TRBV9; J gene: TRBJ2-7; CDR3 protein: CASSVAGEYEQYF; CDR3 DNA: TGTGCCAGCAGCGTGGCGGGGGAATACGAGCAGTACTTC
D gene: NA; clone size: NA; CDR3 length: 12; V gene: TRBV19; J gene: TRBJ1-6; CDR3 protein: CASSSQSSPLHF; CDR3 DNA: TGTGCCAGTAGTTCTCAGAGCTCACCCCTCCACTTT
D gene: NA; clone size: few; CDR3 length: 17; V gene: TRBV7-6; J gene: TRBJ2-5; CDR3 protein: CASSLEAGEGFGETQYF; CDR3 DNA: TGTGCCAGCAGCTTAGAGGCAGGGGAAGGATTCGGGGAGACCCAGTACTTC
D gene: TRBD1; clone size: NA; CDR3 length: 15; V gene: TRBV4-3; J gene: TRBJ2-3; CDR3 protein: CASSQITGGTDTQYF; CDR3 DNA: TGCGCCAGCAGCCAAATAACAGGGGGTACAGATACGCAGTATTTT
D gene: NA; clone size: once; CDR3 length: 12; V gene: TRBV20-1; J gene: TRBJ2-7; CDR3 protein: CSVEDRTYEQYF; CDR3 DNA: TGCAGTGTAGAAGACAGGACCTACGAGCAGTACTTC
D gene: NA; clone size: NA; CDR3 length: 15; V gene: TRBV4-3; J gene: TRBJ1-2; CDR3 protein: CASSHIGLNNYGYTF; CDR3 DNA: TGCGCCAGCAGCCACATCGGGCTGAATAACTATGGCTACACCTTC
D gene: NA; clone size: NA; CDR3 length: 15; V gene: TRBV7-2; J gene: TRBJ2-2; CDR3 protein: CASSPNRENTGELFF; CDR3 DNA: TGTGCCAGCAGCCCCAACCGGGAAAACACCGGGGAGCTGTTTTTT
D gene: TRBD1; clone size: few; CDR3 length: 14; V gene: TRBV9; J gene: TRBJ2-1; CDR3 protein: CASSVRQGNNEQFF; CDR3 DNA: TGTGCCAGCAGCGTTCGACAGGGTAACAATGAGCAGTTCTTC
D gene: TRBD1; clone size: NA; CDR3 length: 16; V gene: TRBV5-1; J gene: TRBJ2-5; CDR3 protein: CASTPGQGNVQETQYF; CDR3 DNA: TGCGCCAGCACGCCGGGACAGGGAAACGTACAAGAGACCCAGTACTTC
D gene: NA; clone size: NA; CDR3 length: 16; V gene: TRBV7-2; J gene: TRBJ2-3; CDR3 protein: CASSPRGSSSTDTQYF; CDR3 DNA: TGTGCCAGCAGCCCCCGTGGCAGCTCTAGCACAGATACGCAGTATTTT
D gene: TRBD2; clone size: few; CDR3 length: 15; V gene: TRBV29-1; J gene: TRBJ2-2; CDR3 protein: CSVVFSGRLTGELFF; CDR3 DNA: TGCAGCGTGGTTTTTAGCGGGAGACTGACCGGGGAGCTGTTTTTT
D gene: NA; clone size: few; CDR3 length: 15; V gene: TRBV5-6; J gene: TRBJ2-2; CDR3 protein: CASSRGVANTGELFF; CDR3 DNA: TGTGCCAGCAGCCGAGGGGTGGCGAACACCGGGGAGCTGTTTTTT
D gene: NA; clone size: few; CDR3 length: 17; V gene: TRBV4-3; J gene: TRBJ2-3; CDR3 protein: CASSQEDGDGTTDTQYF; CDR3 DNA: TGCGCCAGCAGCCAAGAGGACGGTGACGGGACCACAGATACGCAGTATTTT
D gene: NA; clone size: few; CDR3 length: 16; V gene: TRBV12-3/TRBV12-4; J gene: TRBJ2-1; CDR3 protein: CASSLRGGPTPGEQFF; CDR3 DNA: TGTGCCAGCAGTTTGAGAGGGGGACCAACCCCGGGCGAGCAGTTCTTC